The 4 T cell receptor beta chains reported below all come from one sample, sequenced in a study of siplizumab effects on memory and regulatory T cells. Some clones are missing from TCRdb's copy, which holds only in-frame ones; the method was immunoSEQ multiplex PCR. The sample lists some 100,000 clones; 90% to 95% were seen once. Sequencing input: Tregs sorted from blood. Receptors were obtained from a human donor in good health.

This clone was seen a handful of times. The chain employs TRBV28 and TRBJ1-1; possibly TRBD1 for D (5 bases). The germline V gene has CDR1 MDHEN and CDR2 SYDVKM. Trimming took off 6 bases at V and 10 bases at J, with 15 bases between the two ends. This CDR3 is built from 12 residues. The CDR3 sequence is CASSSRVLGAFF. For the CDR3, the DNA is TGTGCCAGCAGCTCCAGGGTTCTTGGAGCTTTCTTT.

This rearrangement joins TRBV6-1 to TRBJ1-1; 7 bases map to TRBD1. The trim removed 3 bases at V and 5 bases at J, leaving 9 bases unmatched. This CDR3 has 15 residues. Germline V gene lookup returns CDR1 MNHNS and CDR2 SASEGT. The CDR3 DNA follows: TGTGCCAGCAGTGATAGGTTGGCAGGGGGGACTGAAGCTTTCTTT. Translated: CASSDRLAGGTEAFF.

The genes are TRBV6-5 and TRBJ1-1, with TRBD1 as a possible D gene (5 bases). The CDR3 contains 13 residues. Trimming stripped 2 bases from V and 11 bases from J, with 15 bases between. CDR1 is MNHEY and CDR2 is SVGAGI in the germline V gene. CDR3 amino acids: CASSYLLVGAAFF. CDR3 coding DNA: TGTGCCAGCAGTTACCTATTAGTAGGGGCGGCTTTCTTT.

V is TRBV7-9 and J is TRBJ2-1; D unresolved. V lost 10 bases to trimming and J lost 1 base, with 11 bases between them. The CDR3 loop spans 13 amino acids. Germline V gene lookup returns CDR1 SEHNR and CDR2 FQNEAQ (reference sequence). The CDR3 loop reads CAIGQYSYNEQFF. For the CDR3, the DNA is TGTGCCATTGGGCAGTATTCCTACAATGAGCAGTTCTTC.